The 8 T cell receptor beta chains reported below all come from one sample, sequenced in a study of identical twins. Using its own MiXCR run on the 5' RACE reads, TCRdb lists one record per CDR3 protein. Altogether roughly 350,000 distinct CDR3 sequences are present, 9% to 15% being singletons, with the ten largest covering approximately 7.9%. These data were also reused for a study on yellow fever vaccine responses in identical twins.

Specimen: CD8+ T cells sorted from blood. Receptors originate from a woman under 30 in good health.

This clonotype was detected a few times. The chain's CDR3 is CASSFGGVNQPQHF. The CDR3 nucleotides read TGTGCCAGCAGCTTTGGTGGGGTAAATCAGCCCCAGCATTTT. The V call is TRBV5-8, the J call TRBJ1-5; D is ambiguous. Germline CDR1 reads SGHTS; CDR2 reads YDEGEE. The germline V and J ends were trimmed by 2 bases and 4 bases, with 10 bases remaining between them. This CDR3 spans 14 amino acids.

The rearrangement joins TRBV15 to TRBJ1-1, with TRBD1 as a possible D gene (6 bases). V lost 1 base to trimming and J lost 8 bases, with 14 bases between them. This CDR3 has 14 amino acids. The germline CDR1 and CDR2 sequences are LNHNV and YYDKDF (reference sequence). CDR3 sequence reads: CATSRARVGTEAFF. The CDR3 DNA reads as TGTGCCACCAGCAGAGCGAGGGTCGGGACAGAAGCTTTCTTT.

The sample holds a few counts of this clonotype. The chain carries TRBV9 and TRBJ2-3; no clear D. The CDR3 has 15 amino acids. CDR1 is SGDLS and CDR2 is YYNGEE in the germline V gene. Trimming took off 0 bases at V and 6 bases at J, with 14 bases between the two ends. CDR3 sequence (DNA): TGTGCCAGCAGCGTAGGGGCCTCCGACATCGATACGCAGTATTTT. It translates to CASSVGASDIDTQYF. The full variable domain, in which reference TRBV9 and TRBJ2-3 provide the parts outside the CDR3, is DSGVTQTPKHLITATGQRVTLRCSPRSGDLSVYWYQQSLDQGLQFLIQYYNGEERAKGNILERFSAQQFPDLHSELNLSSLELGDSALYFCASSVGASDIDTQYFGPGTRLTVL.

This clonotype came up a few times. This chain links TRBV12-3 or TRBV12-4 with TRBJ2-4; D is unclear. The CDR3 is 17 amino acids. Trimming removed 4 bases from V and 1 base from J, with 17 bases in between. CDR3 nucleotide sequence: TGTGCCAGCAGTTCTTTCCGGGCCGCCGGGGCCAAAAACATTCAGTACTTC. This sequence encodes CASSSFRAAGAKNIQYF.

This clonotype was recorded a few times. The rearrangement uses TRBV7-9 and TRBJ2-3, with 11 nucleotides matching TRBD2. The germline gives CDR1 SEHNR, CDR2 FQNEAQ (reference sequence). CDR3 size: 16 residues. J lost 0 bases, V lost 6 bases, and 5 bases had no gene match. The CDR3 sequence: CASRQTSGTSTDTQYF. CDR3 sequence (DNA): TGTGCCAGCAGGCAGACTAGCGGGACTAGCACAGATACGCAGTATTTT. The full variable domain, rest sourced from reference TRBV7-9 and TRBJ2-3, is DTGVSQNPRHKITKRGQNVTFRCDPISEHNRLYWYRQTLGQGPEFLTYFQNEAQLEKSRLLSDRFSAERPKGSFSTLEIQRTEQGDSAMYLCASRQTSGTSTDTQYFGPGTRLTVL.

This clonotype was counted a few times. The CDR3 is CAISEWGTTEAFF. DNA of the CDR3: TGTGCCATCAGTGAGTGGGGGACCACTGAAGCTTTCTTT. The chain uses TRBV10-3 and TRBJ1-1; a possible D gene is TRBD1 (5 bases). This CDR3 comprises 13 residues. V was shortened by 1 base and J by 4 bases, with 7 bases between the two germline ends. Germline CDR1 reads ENHRY; CDR2 reads SYGVKD.

The chain joins TRBV16 to TRBJ1-1, with 7 bases that match TRBD1. Germline V gene data show CDR1 as KGHSY and CDR2 as FQNENV. CDR3 length: 14 residues. V gave up 7 bases and J gave up 4 bases; unmatched junction bases: 9. The CDR3: CASTPGRGLTEAFF. The CDR3 bases are TGTGCCAGCACTCCCGGGAGGGGGCTCACTGAAGCTTTCTTT.

This clonotype appeared many times. CDR3 region: CASSPNSYNEQFF. The CDR3, as DNA: TGTGCCAGCAGCCCAAACAGCTACAATGAGCAGTTCTTC. The V call is TRBV13, the J call TRBJ2-1; D is unresolved. Germline lookup yields CDR1 PRHDT and CDR2 FYEKMQ (reference sequence). The CDR3 has 13 amino acids. Trimming left V 5 bases short and J 3 bases short, with 8 bases between.